This T cell receptor beta chain emerged from a study of T cell repertoires in cytomegalovirus infection (dated by TCRdb to about 2019). About the investigation overall: Alongside well-studied HLA-B-restricted epitopes, the peptide stimulations were aimed at recently identified HLA-C-restricted CMV epitopes, whose presentation resists viral immunomodulation. Donor HLA type was relevant to the analysis, as public TCR beta signatures indicated carriage of CMV infection together with the matching HLA type. Here is what the overall study found, with its caveats: Cumulative frequency of public TCR beta family members discriminated carriers of CMV infection plus the relevant HLA type in this cohort and an independent 352-donor cohort. The ex vivo response was dominated by HLA-C-restricted CMV-specific TCR beta clonotypes, and the single most frequent clonotype in two of eight donors was supplied by these HLA-C-restricted clonotypes.

A word on this clonotype: Which antigen it targets is not known. No much larger clone is present one base from it, and per-base qualities are unavailable.

V and J are trimmed by 5 bases and 0 bases, and the gene matches miss 4 bases of the junction. The CDR3 starts with the cysteine, ends with the phenylalanine, and has 15 residues. Only the CDR3 DNA is retained, 45 bases long and in frame from the first base. The treatment or condition tag for this specimen amounts to: in vitro stimulation with specific CMV peptide epitopes to enrich CMV-specific T cells. This sample was sequenced with an Illumina HiSeq 1500. Through fastp at Q25 and MiXCR, TCRdb rebuilt clones from the public reads, retaining in-frame beta chains. Identical CDR3 proteins give one entry, which carries the most common genes and DNA. Recorded for this sample are roughly 800,000 distinct CDR3 sequences; 25% to 30% of them occurred a single time. The ten biggest clones cover under 15% of the sample.

Sequenced here: cultured CD8+ T cells from PBMCs, sampled from culture after CMV antigen stimulation. In this chain, TRBV12-3 or TRBV12-4 is recombined with TRBJ2-3; TRBD2 agrees with 8 junctional bases. The receptor's source is a human donor in good health (CMV status not recorded). Some clones in this sample may be carry-over from other donors' samples. The CDR3 in this case is CASSRVAGSTDTQYF. The sequenced DNA is TGTGCCAGCAGTAGGGTAGCGGGGAGCACAGATACGCAGTATTTT.